The entry below gives a single TCR beta chain sequence along with its context. The target antigen is unknown. This sample was included in a study of graft-versus-host responses after intestinal transplantation. Regarding the study as a whole: Maximum circulating GvH clone levels tracked with early post-transplant HvG decreases.

The V gene lost 3 bases and the J gene lost 7 bases, with 19 bases spanning the gap. CDR1 and CDR2 (germline): MGHRA, YSYEKL. The CDR3 has 15 residues. Generated by immunoSEQ multiplex PCR, the TCRdb table keeps only in-frame clones and is missing some. The sample holds some 100,000 clones, around 90% seen once. The clonotype comes from a human donor who was the organ donor for an intestinal transplant. The rearrangement links TRBV4-1 to TRBJ2-7; weak D call: TRBD2 (6 bases). The sample in question was unstimulated CD8+ T cells sorted from spleen or lymph node cells, obtained before transplant. CDR3 protein: CASSHALSGALEQYF. CDR3 nucleotide sequence: TGCGCCAGCAGCCATGCTCTTAGCGGAGCCCTTGAGCAGTACTTC.